The clone carrying this T cell receptor (beta chain) showed up just once. The antigen remains unidentified. Each sample came from a Caucasian adult donor living in Nashville, Tennessee. The CDR3 length is 15 residues. CDR1 and CDR2 (germline): SGHVS, FNYEAQ. Trimming removed 1 base at V and 2 bases at J, with 9 bases between. The data were taken from a study of shared clonotypes between healthy human individuals. General study points: Clonotypes not shared had lower generation probabilities than those common to all four donors. Researchers sampled only blood; tissue repertoires likely differ.

The repertoire was sequenced with immunoSEQ multiplex PCR; TCRdb's copy has only in-frame clones and lacks some. The data contain 2.5 million or so clones, 90% to 95% of them singletons. The sequencing sample was made of naive CD4+ T cells sorted from blood. The subset was: CD45RA+ positively selected. The chain links TRBV7-6 to TRBJ1-5; possibly TRBD1 for D (5 bases). The TCR originated in a man aged 18 to 29 in good health. This CDR3 reads CASSLDEGRNQPQHF. In nucleotides, the CDR3 is TGTGCCAGCAGCTTAGACGAGGGGCGCAATCAGCCCCAGCATTTT.